The entry below describes one TCR beta chain. The antigen this receptor binds is unknown. One end of the junction fails to match germline, which may point to a read error. The sample originates from a study of beta chain features in type 1 diabetes (dated by TCRdb to 2016 to 2019). About the study as a whole: Mean age, gender distribution, total cell number and subset yield did not differ between patients and healthy donors. In the study, TCRB repertoires of sorted circulating CD4+ T cell subsets from recently diagnosed type 1 diabetes patients were compared with those of matched healthy donors. Regulatory and stem cell-like memory subsets were obtained from only 8 patients and roughly 8 healthy donors, while naive and central memory subsets were obtained from all 28 donors. A total of under 140,000,000 sorted cells were examined across all samples, and the number of cells per subset was strongly correlated with RNA yield. Paper-wide results and their limitations: In all four CD4+ subsets, TCRB CDR3 length was moderately but significantly shorter in type 1 diabetes patients. Shorter templates might have been favored by PCR, but patient and control samples were amplified and corrected together, so both groups would have been affected equally by any skew. HLA sub-analyses involved small numbers of individuals, so any influence of HLA type on TCRB rearrangement remained unresolved. Because cDNA was sequenced instead of genomic DNA, highly expressing activated cells could be over-represented, though the groups showed no difference in activation or CD3 levels. At VDJ recombination sites, patients with type 1 diabetes made fewer insertions and deleted more nucleotides, a pattern implying thymic rearrangement abnormalities. The naive, central memory and regulatory TCRB repertoires appeared to resemble one another more closely among patients than among healthy donors.

Each donor gave one peripheral blood draw, roughly 0.12 L on average, collected into heparinised tubes. Using a panel that included CD45RO, CCR7, CD25, CD127, CD95 and CD27, naive, central memory, regulatory and stem cell-like memory CD4+ T cells were sorted on a BD FACSAria II. Purity was above 98% for every sorted population. PBMCs were isolated right away by Lymphoprep density gradient centrifugation and were stained directly, without culture. Samples were stained and sorted in pairs, with one healthy donor and one patient per experiment, so that batch effects were minimized. The High Capacity cDNA Reverse Transcription Kit was used to reverse transcribe all of the isolated RNA, meaning that expressed TCRB transcripts were what got sequenced. Deep immunoSEQ sequencing was applied to naive, central memory and regulatory T cell samples, giving an average of roughly 3.5 million total reads per sample. Sorted cells were lysed in RLT buffer and RNA was extracted with DNase-treated RNeasy Micro or Mini kits, depending on cell number. To prevent cross-contamination, each cell subset was processed individually, whereas patient and healthy donor samples were processed jointly. TCRB sequences were amplified from cDNA with the immunoSEQ multiplex PCR, producing 87-bp fragments spanning the CDR3 region. Amplicons were sequenced on the Illumina HiSeq platform. In the paper's pipeline: Synthetic template baselines were used to correct PCR bias computationally, reads within Hamming distance 2 were collapsed, and singletons that could not be merged were discarded. Reads were aligned against IMGT so that V, D and J genes, CDR3 length and insertions or deletions at six rearrangement sites could be assigned. Within each subset, clonotype counts were normalized to sorted cell number, after which true diversity and Gini coefficients were computed with the tcR R package. The overlap coefficient, calculated on TCRB nucleotide sequences, was used to measure repertoire sharing. Out-of-frame TCRB sequences from naive cells were analyzed as a proxy for the pre-selection repertoire. What TCRdb holds here is the immuneACCESS table cut down to in-frame rearrangements. Part of the clones is not present; checked against another copy, under half of the missing clones reflect an unresolved V gene, and the others are unexplained. D and trimming come from the DNA, and the V and J calls and clone size come from that table. The sample includes some 360,000 clones, with around 20% observed a single time. The ten most abundant clones make up around 0.04% of the sample.

The CDR3 sequence holds 15 residues, the cysteine and phenylalanine included. CDR3 DNA is the only sequence kept; it has 45 bases, read in frame from the first base. For CDR1 and CDR2, the germline V gene (reference sequence) lists SGHAT and FQDESV. The sequence derives from a woman between 18 and 29 years old in good health. The specimen sequenced was naive CD4+ T cells from blood. The intended sense of this specimen's cell subset or site label: true naive CD4+ T cells. This chain is built from TRBV11-1 and TRBJ2-1; the junction holds 10 bases that match TRBD2. This receptor carries the CDR3 CASSLAGADYNEQFF. The DNA sequence follows: TGTGCCAGCAGCCTAGCGGGAGCAGATTACAATGAGCAGTTCTTC. With the rest looked up from the reference TRBV11-1 and TRBJ2-1 genes rather than sequenced, the full variable domain is EAEVAQSPRYKITEKSQAVAFWCDPISGHATLYWYRQILGQGPELLVQFQDESVVDDSQLPKDRFSAERLKGVDSTLKIQPAELGDSAMYLCASSLAGADYNEQFFGPGTRLTVL.